The text below deals with one T cell receptor beta chain. Antigen unknown. This specimen comes from a study of T cell responses to AZD1222 COVID-19 vaccine. Study outcomes and limitations: Receipt of two AZD1222 doses was followed by a rise in Spike-specific TCR breadth and depth. Repertoire sampling was restricted to post-peak T cell response timepoints. Possibly, clonal diversity was underestimated; donors were largely white British and included more females.

The data were produced by immunoSEQ multiplex PCR, yet TCRdb's version contains in-frame clones alone and is incomplete. Here the sample spans roughly 100,000 clones, 85% to 90% being singletons. V gave up 5 bases and J gave up 6 bases; unmatched junction bases: 4. CDR3 length equals 13 residues. Germline values: CDR1 SGHAT, CDR2 FQNNGV. The sample was peripheral blood, taken on day 0 of AZD1222 vaccination. This TCR was recovered from an adult in good health. The genes are TRBV11-2 and TRBJ2-1; 7 bases are shared with TRBD2. Here the CDR3 reads CASSQPGGNEQFF. The CDR3 bases are TGTGCCAGCAGCCAACCGGGAGGCAATGAGCAGTTCTTC. The full variable domain, its missing parts supplied by reference TRBV11-2 and TRBJ2-1, is EAGVAQSPRYKIIEKRQSVAFWCNPISGHATLYWYQQILGQGPKLLIQFQNNGVVDDSQLPKDRFSAERLKGVDSTLKIQPAKLEDSAVYLCASSQPGGNEQFFGPGTRLTVL.